The 11 T cell receptor beta chains listed next were all sequenced from one sample in a study of blood T cell repertoires in COVID-19. Repertoires were generated with immunoSEQ multiplex PCR, while TCRdb's copy carries only in-frame clones and drops some. The top ten clones hold around 4.8% of a sample with over 140,000 clones, about 82% of them seen once. The material sequenced was peripheral blood. These receptors originate from a woman aged 80 or over with active or convalescent COVID-19.

J is TRBJ1-2 and V is TRBV15; 8 nucleotides match TRBD1. J gave up 5 bases and V 5 bases, and 10 bases lay outside the gene matches. Germline loops: CDR1 LNHNV, CDR2 YYDKDF (reference sequence). The CDR3 length is 15 residues. The CDR3 reads CATSRGATGGYGYTF. CDR3 in DNA: TGTGCCACCAGCCGGGGGGCTACAGGGGGTTATGGCTACACCTTC.

This chain connects TRBV19 to TRBJ2-7; D gene uncertain. The CDR3 extends over 14 amino acids. Per the germline V gene, CDR1 is LNHDA and CDR2 is SQIVND (reference sequence). V gave up 0 bases and J gave up 3 bases, with 9 bases separating them. CDR3 sequence: CASSIDFRSYEQYF. CDR3 DNA sequence: TGTGCCAGTAGTATAGATTTCCGGAGCTACGAGCAGTACTTC.

The rearrangement joins TRBV6-5 to TRBJ1-2, with 7 bases that match TRBD1. From germline, CDR1 is MNHEY and CDR2 SVGAGI. The CDR3 contains 14 residues. The ends lost 10 bases at V and 6 bases at J; junction bases unmatched: 14. CDR3 nucleotides: TGTGCCACCCAAAATACAGGGGCCTTAGATGGCTACACCTTC. Translated, it gives CATQNTGALDGYTF.

This rearrangement joins TRBV19 to TRBJ1-1; D is undetermined. Trimming cost V 5 bases and J 4 bases, with 14 bases left between them. Germline CDR1 and CDR2: LNHDA and SQIVND (reference sequence). This CDR3 comprises 14 residues. The CDR3 DNA sequence: TGTGCCAGTAGTCTGGACTACGGTAGCACTGAAGCTTTCTTT. Amino acids: CASSLDYGSTEAFF.

Regarding this clone: The junction departs from germline at one end; a sequencing error may be responsible. J is TRBJ2-1 and V is TRBV19; 11 nucleotides match TRBD2. Germline V gene data show CDR1 as LNHDA and CDR2 as SQIVND (reference sequence). This CDR3 has 15 amino acids. DNA of the CDR3: TGTGCCAGCGCGATTAGCGGGGGGGCCTACGATGAGCAGTTCTTC. It is translated as CASAISGGAYDEQFF.

V is TRBV7-2 and J is TRBJ1-5; the D gene is possibly TRBD1 (6 bases). V lost 0 bases and J 6 bases, leaving 12 bases between the germline ends. This CDR3 comprises 15 residues. Germline V gene data show CDR1 as SGHTA and CDR2 as FQGNSA. The CDR3 sequence: CASSLAVGARQPQHF. The CDR3 nucleotides are TGTGCCAGCAGCTTAGCTGTGGGGGCACGTCAGCCCCAGCATTTT.

The gene calls are TRBV27 and TRBJ1-3; perhaps TRBD1 as D (6 bases). CDR1 and CDR2 (germline): MNHEY, SMNVEV (reference sequence). V lost 4 bases, J lost 2 bases, and 12 bases lay in between. CDR3 size: 15 residues. CDR3 in amino acids: CASSSTGFPGNTIYF. The CDR3, as DNA: TGTGCCAGCAGTTCCACAGGGTTTCCTGGAAACACCATATATTTT.

This sequence joins TRBV3-1 (or the pseudogene TRBV3-2) and TRBJ1-2, with 7 nucleotides matching TRBD1. Losses at the gene ends were 4 bases for V and 1 base for J; bases not matched to a gene: 15. The CDR3 loop spans 18 amino acids. The V gene's germline CDR1 is LGHDT and CDR2 YNNKEL (reference sequence). In nucleotides, the CDR3 is TGTGCCAGCAGCCCAAGGTGGCAGGGGGAGAAGTGTAACTATGGCTACACCTTC. Amino acids: CASSPRWQGEKCNYGYTF.

This clone was found once. The chain combines TRBV10-3 with TRBJ2-5; 12 bases are shared with TRBD1. The J segment lost 4 bases and the V segment lost 4 bases, leaving 4 bases of the junction unmatched. Germline values: CDR1 ENHRY, CDR2 SYGVKD. This CDR3 is 15 amino acids long. The CDR3 reads CAISAGTGGGETQYF. The CDR3 nucleotides are TGTGCCATCAGTGCCGGGACAGGGGGCGGAGAGACCCAGTACTTC.

This chain connects TRBV3-1 (or the pseudogene TRBV3-2) to TRBJ2-6; 7 positions match TRBD1. The germline CDR1 and CDR2 sequences are LGHDT and YNNKEL (reference sequence). This CDR3 contains 19 residues. With V trimmed by 5 bases and J by 3 bases, 16 bases remained unmatched. CDR3 region: CASSSHRGAVFVGANVLTF. The CDR3 DNA follows: TGTGCCAGCAGCTCTCACAGGGGCGCGGTATTTGTTGGGGCCAACGTCCTGACTTTC.

The rearrangement links TRBV18 to TRBJ1-1; D is unresolved. The V gene's germline CDR1 is KGHSH and CDR2 LQKENI. The CDR3 runs 13 residues. V lost 4 bases and J lost 1, with 7 bases in between. In DNA, the CDR3 is TGTGCCAGCTCACGAACAGAGAACACTGAAGCTTTCTTT. Amino acid sequence: CASSRTENTEAFF.